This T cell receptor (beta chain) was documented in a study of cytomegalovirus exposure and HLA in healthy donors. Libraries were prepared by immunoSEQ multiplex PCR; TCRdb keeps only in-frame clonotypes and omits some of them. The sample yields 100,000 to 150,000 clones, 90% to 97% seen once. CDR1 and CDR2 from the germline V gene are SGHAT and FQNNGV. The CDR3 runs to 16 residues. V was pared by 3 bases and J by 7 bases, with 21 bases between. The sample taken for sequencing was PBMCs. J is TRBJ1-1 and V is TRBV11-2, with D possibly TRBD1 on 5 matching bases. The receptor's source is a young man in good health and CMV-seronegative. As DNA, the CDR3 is TGTGCCAGCAGCTTGGGAAGCGGGGCCTACCGAAGTGAAGCTTTCTTT. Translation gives CASSLGSGAYRSEAFF.